These 27 T cell receptor beta chains came from one sample sequenced in a study of blood T cell repertoires in COVID-19. Generated by immunoSEQ multiplex PCR, the TCRdb table keeps only in-frame clones and is missing some. The sample yields 190,000 or so clones, about 80% seen once. The source material was PBMCs or T cells enriched from blood (not recorded which). These receptors all come from a man aged 40-49 years who had recovered from COVID-19.

The rearrangement links TRBV11-2 to TRBJ2-7, with 7 bases fitting TRBD1. The junction had 7 bases not matched to a gene; V was cut back by 2 bases and J by 6 bases. Germline assignment: CDR1 SGHAT and CDR2 FQNNGV. The CDR3 sequence is 14 residues long. The chain's CDR3 is CASSLRDSSPEQYF. The CDR3 DNA follows: TGTGCCAGCAGCTTAAGGGACAGTAGCCCCGAGCAGTACTTC.

The chain joins TRBV10-3 to TRBJ1-5, with 9 nucleotides matching TRBD1. The length of the CDR3 is 17 residues. CDR1 and CDR2 from the germline V gene are ENHRY and SYGVKD. V shed 6 bases, J shed 5 bases, and the junction held 14 bases outside the gene matches. Here the CDR3 DNA reads TGTGCCATCAGAGACGACACAGGGGGCGCGTATTATCAGCCCCAGCATTTT. Translated: CAIRDDTGGAYYQPQHF.

Worth noting for this clone: Other nucleotide sequences in the sample specify the same CDR3. This chain links TRBV28 with TRBJ1-1; no clear D gene. V was cut by 4 bases and J by 1 base, with 13 bases left in between. The CDR3 has 15 amino acids. The germline CDR1 and CDR2 sequences are MDHEN and SYDVKM. CDR3 region: CASSYPRLRNTEAFF. In nucleotides, the CDR3 is TGTGCCAGCAGTTACCCTAGACTGAGGAACACTGAAGCTTTCTTT.

This chain uses TRBV3-1 (or the pseudogene TRBV3-2) with TRBJ1-6; D is perhaps TRBD1 (5 bases). Trimming shortened V by 2 bases and J by 0 bases, and 14 bases separated the two germline ends. The CDR3 runs 18 residues. Germline V CDR1 and CDR2: LGHDT, YNNKEL (reference sequence). CDR3 bases: TGTGCCAGCAGCCAATCGAGGAGGGGACGCTCCTATAATTCACCCCTCCACTTT. It is translated as CASSQSRRGRSYNSPLHF.

The chain carries TRBV7-3 and TRBJ2-5; TRBD2 is a possible D gene (6 bases). Trimming cost V 5 bases and J 7 bases, with 17 bases left between them. The CDR3 is 14 residues long. Germline loops: CDR1 SGHTA, CDR2 FQGTGA. CDR3 region: CASSPGTVAGTQYF. Here the CDR3 DNA reads TGTGCCAGCAGCCCCGGGACTGTTGCCGGGACCCAGTACTTC. The complete variable domain, with remaining parts taken from reference TRBV7-3 and TRBJ2-5, reads GAGVSQTPSNKVTEKGKYVELRCDPISGHTALYWYRQSLGQGPEFLIYFQGTGAADDSGLPNDRFFAVRPEGSVSTLKIQRTERGDSAVYLCASSPGTVAGTQYFGPGTRLLVL.

This chain connects TRBV6-5 to TRBJ1-5; no definite D call. Germline CDR1 and CDR2: MNHEY and SVGAGI. V gave up 7 bases and J gave up 2 bases, with 15 bases separating them. The CDR3 sequence is 15 residues long. DNA of the CDR3: TGTGCCAGCACACTCATCGCCGGGGGCAATCAGCCCCAGCATTTT. Its protein product is CASTLIAGGNQPQHF.

This clone was seen once. CDR3 nucleotide sequence: TGTGCCTGGAGTCCGGGATTCACAGATACGCAGTATTTT. Amino acid sequence: CAWSPGFTDTQYF. This chain connects TRBV30 to TRBJ2-3, with a possible D match to TRBD2 (5 bases). With 2 bases removed from V and 2 bases from J, the gap between germline ends came to 8 bases. The V gene's germline CDR1 is GTSNPN and CDR2 SVGIG (reference sequence). This CDR3 is 13 amino acids long.

V and J are TRBV5-1 and TRBJ1-4, with 8 nucleotides matching TRBD1. With V trimmed by 10 bases and J by 8 bases, 19 bases remained unmatched. Germline CDR1 SGHRS, CDR2 YFSETQ. The CDR3 contains 16 residues. The CDR3: CAFPFLRGRLSEKLFF. In DNA, the CDR3 is TGCGCCTTCCCATTCCTCAGGGGGCGGCTCTCCGAAAAACTGTTTTTT.

The chain links TRBV15 to TRBJ1-1, with 10 nucleotides matching TRBD1. After removal of 1 base from V and 4 bases from J, the junction contained 6 bases not matched to a gene. CDR1 is LNHNV and CDR2 is YYDKDF in the germline V gene (reference sequence). CDR3 length equals 16 residues. The CDR3 spells CATSRGDRGMGTEAFF. For the CDR3, the DNA is TGTGCCACCAGCAGAGGGGACAGGGGAATGGGCACTGAAGCTTTCTTT. Filled out from reference TRBV15 and TRBJ1-1, the complete variable domain reads DAMVIQNPRYQVTQFGKPVTLSCSQTLNHNVMYWYQQKSSQAPKLLFHYYDKDFNNEADTPDNFQSRRPNTSFCFLDIRSPGLGDTAMYLCATSRGDRGMGTEAFFGQGTRLTVV.

CDR3 DNA sequence: TGCGCCAGCAGCCCACACAGGGATCAGCCCCAGCATTTT. It yields the protein CASSPHRDQPQHF. V and J are TRBV4-1 and TRBJ1-5, with D tentatively TRBD1 (6 bases). The CDR3 totals 13 residues. The ends were cut back, 4 bases at V and 5 bases at J, with 9 bases in the middle. Per the germline V gene, CDR1 is MGHRA and CDR2 is YSYEKL.

The CDR3 protein is CARSLGLAGGPNTGELFF. The CDR3 bases are TGTGCCAGAAGCTTGGGCTTAGCGGGGGGCCCGAACACCGGGGAGCTGTTTTTT. The chain is built from TRBV5-3 and TRBJ2-2, with 10 positions matching TRBD2. TRBV5-3 is given ORF status, its function remaining uncertain. The J segment lost 0 bases and the V segment lost 0 bases, leaving 5 bases of the junction unmatched. The CDR3 runs to 18 residues.

This chain links TRBV10-3 with TRBJ1-2; 7 bases fit TRBD1. V lost 10 bases, J lost 4 bases, and 9 bases stayed unmatched. The CDR3 totals 13 residues. Germline V lookup: CDR1 ENHRY, CDR2 SYGVKD. The chain's CDR3 is CATTDRDSYGYTF. CDR3 DNA sequence: TGTGCCACCACTGACAGGGACTCCTATGGCTACACCTTC.

This rearrangement joins TRBV2 to TRBJ1-1, with no clear D. Germline V lookup: CDR1 SNHLY, CDR2 FYNNEI. V lost 5 bases and J lost 4, with 8 bases in between. This CDR3 is 12 amino acids long. CDR3 region: CASSFSGTEAFF. CDR3 bases: TGTGCCAGCAGTTTTTCCGGCACTGAAGCTTTCTTT.

V gene TRBV28 combines with J gene TRBJ2-5; 8 nucleotides agree with TRBD1. Germline V gene lookup returns CDR1 MDHEN and CDR2 SYDVKM. This CDR3 contains 15 residues. V dropped 5 bases and J dropped 5; count of bases not matched to a gene: 10. CDR3 nucleotide sequence: TGTGCCAGCAGTCCCCTGACAGGGGTCAGGGAGACCCAGTACTTC. Its protein product is CASSPLTGVRETQYF.

The V gene is TRBV15, the J gene TRBJ1-2; D ambiguous. The germline gives CDR1 LNHNV, CDR2 YYDKDF (reference sequence). V lost 0 bases, J lost 5 bases, and 13 bases lay in between. CDR3 length equals 15 residues. The chain's CDR3 is CATSRDWGDGYGYTF. The CDR3 region has the DNA TGTGCCACCAGCAGAGATTGGGGAGACGGATATGGCTACACCTTC.

The chain links TRBV19 to TRBJ1-2; 7 bases are a match to TRBD1. The germline gives CDR1 LNHDA, CDR2 SQIVND (reference sequence). The CDR3 is 15 residues long. After removal of 5 bases from V and 4 bases from J, the junction contained 10 bases not matched to a gene. The CDR3 nucleotides are TGTGCCAGTAGTCCTCGGGACAGCTCCTTCTATGGCTACACCTTC. It codes for CASSPRDSSFYGYTF.

V gene TRBV10-3 combines with J gene TRBJ1-3; no definite D call. Germline V lookup: CDR1 ENHRY, CDR2 SYGVKD. Trimming stripped 8 bases from V and 3 bases from J, with 14 bases between. The CDR3 consists of 14 residues. The CDR3 DNA follows: TGTGCCATCCGAGAGGCGGATGATGGAAACACCATATATTTT. Translating it yields CAIREADDGNTIYF.

The rearrangement links TRBV6-4 to TRBJ1-5; 7 nucleotides line up with TRBD1. The CDR3 spans 14 residues. Looked up from germline, CDR1 is MRHNA and CDR2 is SNTAGT. The ends lost 8 bases at V and 5 bases at J; junction bases unmatched: 9. The DNA of the CDR3 is TGTGCCAGCTGGGGGCAGGGGGAATATCAGCCCCAGCATTTT. Translating gives CASWGQGEYQPQHF.

This clone was recorded only once. The chain employs TRBV4-2 and TRBJ1-3; D is undetermined. V lost 1 base and J 8 bases, leaving 9 bases between the germline ends. The CDR3 has 13 residues. Germline CDR1 reads LGHNA; CDR2 reads YNFKEQ. The CDR3 coding sequence is TGTGCCAGCAGCCAAGGGAGGGAGGACACCATATATTTT. Amino acid sequence: CASSQGREDTIYF.

This clone was observed many times. The chain joins TRBV2 to TRBJ2-7, with a possible D match to TRBD1 (5 bases). The germline V and J ends were trimmed by 6 bases and 1 base, with 22 bases remaining between them. CDR1 and CDR2 from the germline V gene are SNHLY and FYNNEI. This CDR3 spans 17 amino acids. The CDR3 bases are TGTGCCAGCAGACAGGAAACTCCCAGAGGTCGATCCTACGAGCAGTACTTC. As protein: CASRQETPRGRSYEQYF.

Of note for this clone: Other nucleotide sequences from this sample produce the same CDR3. This rearrangement joins TRBV18 to TRBJ1-5; possibly TRBD1 for D (6 bases). Germline loops: CDR1 KGHSH, CDR2 LQKENI. Trimming took off 2 bases at V and 1 base at J, with 9 bases between the two ends. CDR3 length: 15 residues. CDR3 DNA: TGTGCCAGCTCACCAAGGGGGGGAAGCAATCAGCCCCAGCATTTT. Protein sequence: CASSPRGGSNQPQHF.

The genes are TRBV14 and TRBJ1-1; tentatively, D is TRBD1 (5 bases). This CDR3 has 15 amino acids. Germline-derived CDR1 and CDR2 are SGHDN and FVKESK. Trimming stripped 0 bases from V and 4 bases from J, with 12 bases between. The CDR3 spells CASSQDTGRVTEAFF. For the CDR3, the DNA is TGTGCCAGCAGCCAAGATACAGGCAGGGTCACTGAAGCTTTCTTT.

This clone was seen a few times. This rearrangement joins TRBV14 to TRBJ1-1; possible D gene TRBD1, 6 bases. Deletions cut 5 bases from V and 1 base from J, with 32 bases between. This CDR3 is 21 amino acids long. Germline CDR1 reads SGHDN; CDR2 reads FVKESK. CDR3 nucleotides: TGTGCCAGCAGCTCCCAGACAGGACTCTATTCCCCACCCCGCCGGAACACTGAAGCTTTCTTT. Translated, it gives CASSSQTGLYSPPRRNTEAFF. Based on the CDR3 plus reference TRBV14 and TRBJ1-1, the full variable domain is EAGVTQFPSHSVIEKGQTVTLRCDPISGHDNLYWYRRVMGKEIKFLLHFVKESKQDESGMPNNRFLAERTGGTYSTLKVQPAELEDSGVYFCASSSQTGLYSPPRRNTEAFFGQGTRLTVV.

A single count supports this clone. This sequence joins TRBV30 and TRBJ2-2, with D possibly matching TRBD2 (6 bases). The CDR3 has 13 residues. Looked up from germline, CDR1 is GTSNPN and CDR2 is SVGIG (reference sequence). V was pared by 0 bases and J by 7 bases, with 9 bases between. DNA of the CDR3: TGTGCCTGGAGTGTACTCGGGGGCGGGGAGCTGTTTTTT. Amino acids: CAWSVLGGGELFF. The full variable domain, its missing parts supplied by reference TRBV30 and TRBJ2-2, is SQTIHQWPATLVQPVGSPLSLECTVEGTSNPNLYWYRQAAGRGLQLLFYSVGIGQISSEVPQNLSASRPQDRQFILSSKKLLLSDSGFYLCAWSVLGGGELFFGEGSRLTVL.

The chain is built from TRBV25-1 and TRBJ2-5; D might be TRBD2 (6 bases). V was cut by 11 bases and J by 1 base, with 17 bases left in between. The CDR3 has 14 amino acids. Germline V gene lookup returns CDR1 MGHDK and CDR2 SYGVNS. The CDR3 sequence: CASSTGGFQETQYF. The DNA of the CDR3 is TGTGCCTCTTCAACCGGGGGTTTCCAAGAGACCCAGTACTTC.

V usage is TRBV19 and J usage is TRBJ1-5, with 8 nucleotides matching TRBD1. Per the germline V gene, CDR1 is LNHDA and CDR2 is SQIVND (reference sequence). This CDR3 comprises 17 residues. V lost 5 bases, J lost 2 bases, and 11 bases stayed unmatched. CDR3 bases: TGTGCCAGTAGTTCCTCCGGACAGGGCGTCGGCAATCAGCCCCAGCATTTT. It encodes CASSSSGQGVGNQPQHF.

The rearrangement uses TRBV6-2 or TRBV6-3 and TRBJ1-1; D might be TRBD1 (6 bases). Germline V gene sequence: CDR1 MNHEY, CDR2 SVGEGT. Trimming took 2 bases from V and 0 from J, leaving 16 bases between them. The CDR3 is made up of 17 amino acids. CDR3 nucleotide sequence: TGTGCCAGCAGTTACCCCCCGGGGACACATATGAACACTGAAGCTTTCTTT. As protein: CASSYPPGTHMNTEAFF.